Reported below is one TCR beta chain. Its antigen has not been determined. One base away there is no much larger clone; base qualities are not given. The data belong to a study of blood T cell repertoires in COVID-19 (TCRdb year 2020). As for the study more broadly: Collaborator samples came from the United States, Italy and Spain and covered acute and convalescent phases of COVID-19. The prospective study material was composed of cDNA or gDNA derived from T cells, B-cell-depleted T cells, or PBMCs. The dataset comprised deeply sampled blood TCRbeta repertoires from subjects exposed to, actively infected with, or recovered from COVID-19. The repertoires were released in a freely available public database meant as a resource for research on the immune response to SARS-CoV-2. Samples were obtained from the ongoing ImmuneRACE study (first 160 participants) and from over 1,000 subjects provided by 6 global collaborators. Nearly every sample came with metadata listing a de-identified subject ID, COVID-19 status, age in years and sex. Where available, HLA class I and class II types were taken from metadata supplied by the sample provider and were not determined by assay-based typing.

V gives up 1 base and J gives up 4 bases, and the segment between their germline ends measures 11 bases. CDR1 is given as SGHRS and CDR2 as YFSETQ, both from the germline V gene. The cysteine opens and the phenylalanine closes a CDR3 of 14 amino acids. Just CDR3 DNA is preserved here, 42 bases in frame from base 1. TCRbeta CDR3 regions were amplified from genomic DNA by means of the immunoSEQ Assay, a bias-controlled multiplex PCR. In the authors' own workflow: The number of nucleated cells in each sample was estimated by amplification of reference gene primers within the assay. To quantify the absolute abundance of each unique TCRbeta CDR3 rearrangement, sequence reads were collapsed and filtered. For each sample, productive Simpson clonality was calculated as the square root of Simpson's diversity index across productive rearrangements. TCRdb obtained this table from immuneACCESS and retained in-frame rearrangements with V and J assigned. These tables miss some clones; where compared with another copy, unresolved V genes account for less than half of the shortfall, and the remainder is unexplained. Clonal size and the V and J genes are those of that table, whereas D and trimming came from the DNA. For this sample the table gives under 150,000 clones, of which about 83% were detected only once. Roughly 13% of the sample is taken by the ten largest.

General conclusions and limits of the study: The quantity of clinical and demographic metadata differed by source and by participant and was supplied without curation.

Each collaborating institution followed its own protocols to collect whole blood in K2EDTA tubes. For TCRbeta analysis, collaborators shipped samples as frozen whole blood, isolated PBMCs, or DNA extracted from either of those sample types. This sequence originates from a human donor in a cohort sampled during active COVID-19. The rearranged chain carries TRBV5-1 and TRBJ1-1, and possibly TRBD1, on 6 matching bases. Sequenced: peripheral blood. Read as DNA, the sequence is TGCGCCAGCAGCTTGTCAGGGGTGGGCACTGAAGCTTTCTTT. The translation is CASSLSGVGTEAFF. With the rest looked up from the reference TRBV5-1 and TRBJ1-1 genes rather than sequenced, the full variable domain is KAGVTQTPRYLIKTRGQQVTLSCSPISGHRSVSWYQQTPGQGLQFLFEYFSETQRNKGNFPGRFSGRQFSNSRSEMNVSTLELGDSALYLCASSLSGVGTEAFFGQGTRLTVV.